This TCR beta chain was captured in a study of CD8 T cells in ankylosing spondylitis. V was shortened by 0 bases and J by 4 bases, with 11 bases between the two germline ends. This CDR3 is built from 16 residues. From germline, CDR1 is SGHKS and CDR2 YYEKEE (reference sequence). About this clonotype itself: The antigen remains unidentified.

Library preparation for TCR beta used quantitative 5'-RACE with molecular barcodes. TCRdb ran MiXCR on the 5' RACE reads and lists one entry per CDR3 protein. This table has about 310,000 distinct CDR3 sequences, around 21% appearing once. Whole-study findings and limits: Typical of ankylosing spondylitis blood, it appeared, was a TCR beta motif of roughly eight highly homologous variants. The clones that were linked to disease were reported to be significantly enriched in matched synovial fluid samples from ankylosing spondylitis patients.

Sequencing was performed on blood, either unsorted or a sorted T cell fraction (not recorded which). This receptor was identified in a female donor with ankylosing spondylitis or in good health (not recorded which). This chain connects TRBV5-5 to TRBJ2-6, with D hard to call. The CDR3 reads CASSLGAMSGANVLTF. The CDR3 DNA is TGTGCCAGCAGCTTGGGCGCCATGTCGGGGGCCAACGTCCTGACTTTC.